This TCR beta chain was recorded in a study of tumor-infiltrating lymphocytes in oesophageal squamous cell carcinoma. There are 18 residues in the CDR3. Germline V gene data show CDR1 as SGHTA and CDR2 as FQGNSA. V was clipped by 0 bases and J by 4 bases; unmatched bases: 6. Each CDR3 protein gets one entry after TCRdb re-called the PCR reads with MiXCR. The profile covers about 20,000 distinct CDR3 sequences, with 40% to 45% appearing a single time and about 13% taken by the ten largest. The receptor was derived from a male donor with esophageal squamous cell carcinoma. The rearrangement joins TRBV7-2 to TRBJ2-3; TRBD2 aligns across 14 bases. Sequenced: normal esophageal tissue next to the tumor. The CDR3 DNA follows: TGTGCCAGCAGCTTAGCTGGACTAGCGGGAGGTGCCGCAGATACGCAGTATTTT. The encoded protein is CASSLAGLAGGAADTQYF.